This passage covers 27 T cell receptor beta chains from one sample sequenced in a study of shared clonotypes between healthy human individuals. Using immunoSEQ multiplex PCR, the repertoire was profiled, and TCRdb retains in-frame clones only, with some absent. The repertoire holds about 700,000 clones, with 92% as singletons. Terminally differentiated effector memory CD45RA+ cells were left out of the naive CD8 fraction, which was CD45RO-negative and positively selected for CCR7. Sequencing input: naive CD8+ T cells sorted from blood. The source is a man aged 25-45 years in good health.

Comment on this clone: Other DNA sequences in this sample translate to the same CDR3. V and J are TRBV27 and TRBJ2-1; possibly TRBD2 for D (5 bases). Germline assignment: CDR1 MNHEY and CDR2 SMNVEV (reference sequence). The CDR3 is 13 residues long. Trimming left V 5 bases short and J 4 bases short, with 9 bases between. DNA of the CDR3: TGTGCCAGCAGTCGGGGAACATACAATGAGCAGTTCTTC. Protein: CASSRGTYNEQFF.

The rearrangement links TRBV5-5 to TRBJ2-2; no reliable D call. The CDR3 consists of 12 residues. The V gene's germline CDR1 is SGHKS and CDR2 YYEKEE (reference sequence). V was shortened by 3 bases and J by 9 bases, with 9 bases between the two germline ends. The CDR3 nucleotides read TGTGCCAGCAGCTCACCGGGCCGGGAGCTGTTTTTT. Protein sequence: CASSSPGRELFF.

Comment on this clone: In the same sample, other DNA sequences code for this CDR3. The chain links TRBV11-3 to TRBJ2-2; D gene uncertain. The CDR3 is 13 residues long. The germline V gene encodes CDR1 SGHNT and CDR2 YENEEA. V dropped 4 bases and J dropped 4 bases, with 7 bases sitting between them. In DNA, the CDR3 is TGTGCCAGCAGCTCCCGAGGCACCGGGGAGCTGTTTTTT. Translation: CASSSRGTGELFF. Filled out from reference TRBV11-3 and TRBJ2-2, the complete variable domain reads EAGVVQSPRYKIIEKKQPVAFWCNPISGHNTLYWYLQNLGQGPELLIRYENEEAVDDSQLPKDRFSAERLKGVDSTLKIQPAELGDSAVYLCASSSRGTGELFFGEGSRLTVL.

The chain has TRBV9 and TRBJ2-1; D might be TRBD1 (5 bases). Germline-derived CDR1 and CDR2 are SGDLS and YYNGEE. V was cut by 0 bases and J by 2 bases, with 15 bases left in between. The CDR3 is 17 amino acids. The CDR3 loop is CASSVAMGPVTYNEQFF. The CDR3, as DNA: TGTGCCAGCAGCGTAGCAATGGGGCCGGTGACCTACAATGAGCAGTTCTTC.

The chain is built from TRBV9 and TRBJ1-3, with 9 bases aligning to TRBD1. This CDR3 has 15 residues. Germline trimming cut 4 bases from V and 1 base from J; bases unmatched to any gene: 3. Germline V gene data show CDR1 as SGDLS and CDR2 as YYNGEE. CDR3: CASSPGTGSGNTIYF. DNA for the CDR3: TGTGCCAGCAGCCCCGGGACAGGGTCTGGAAACACCATATATTTT.

The chain uses TRBV9 and TRBJ2-7; D ambiguous. The V end lost 4 bases, the J end lost 0 bases, and 14 bases lay between the germline ends. Per the germline V gene, CDR1 is SGDLS and CDR2 is YYNGEE. CDR3 length: 15 residues. Here the CDR3 reads CASSLLKASSYEQYF. The CDR3 region has the DNA TGTGCCAGCAGCCTCCTGAAGGCTAGCTCCTACGAGCAGTACTTC.

The V gene is TRBV7-8, the J gene TRBJ2-1; 9 nucleotides match TRBD2. With 0 bases clipped from V and 7 bases from J, the junction kept 4 bases outside the gene matches. Per the germline V gene, CDR1 is SGHVS and CDR2 is FQNEAQ. The CDR3 consists of 15 residues. CDR3 nucleotides: TGTGCCAGCAGCTTAGCTGCTAGCGGGATGAATGAGCAGTTCTTC. This encodes CASSLAASGMNEQFF.

V gene TRBV6-1 combines with J gene TRBJ2-7; D gene ambiguous. The ends were cut back, 8 bases at V and 2 bases at J, with 10 bases in the middle. Germline assignment: CDR1 MNHNS and CDR2 SASEGT. The CDR3 sequence is 12 residues long. This chain's CDR3 is CASVETAYEQYF. CDR3 sequence (DNA): TGTGCCAGCGTCGAAACAGCCTACGAGCAGTACTTC.

V is TRBV29-1 and J is TRBJ2-5, with D possibly being TRBD1 (5 bases). Germline V gene sequence: CDR1 SQVTM, CDR2 ANQGSEA. V lost 7 bases, J lost 3 bases, and 12 bases lay in between. The CDR3 contains 12 residues. This CDR3 is CSASQGEETQYF. In nucleotides, the CDR3 is TGCAGCGCATCTCAGGGCGAAGAGACCCAGTACTTC.

The chain couples TRBV6-6 to TRBJ1-1; D unresolved. Trimming took off 1 base at V and 6 bases at J, with 15 bases between the two ends. Germline V CDR1 and CDR2: MNHNY, SVGAGI (reference sequence). The CDR3 sequence is 15 residues long. The CDR3 loop is CASSYFAGRSSEAFF. The CDR3 DNA is TGTGCCAGCAGTTACTTCGCCGGTAGATCTTCTGAAGCTTTCTTT.

The chain's CDR3 is CASSLGQGGNQPQHF. CDR3 DNA: TGTGCCAGCAGCCTTGGACAGGGAGGCAATCAGCCCCAGCATTTT. The rearrangement joins TRBV6-5 to TRBJ1-5, with 8 nucleotides matching TRBD1. V lost 6 bases, J lost 2 bases, and 6 bases stayed unmatched. This CDR3 is 15 amino acids long. CDR1 and CDR2 from the germline V gene are MNHEY and SVGAGI.

This clone was seen just once. The chain employs TRBV18 and TRBJ2-3, with 9 positions matching TRBD2. CDR1 is KGHSH, CDR2 LQKENI, per germline. The J segment lost 6 bases and the V segment lost 0 bases, leaving 7 bases of the junction unmatched. The CDR3 has 16 residues. The CDR3 DNA reads TGTGCCAGCTCACCACCAAGTAGCGGGAGTGGGGATACGCAGTATTTT. It yields the protein CASSPPSSGSGDTQYF.

The chain carries TRBV28 and TRBJ1-1; D perhaps matches TRBD1 (6 bases). The CDR3 is 18 amino acids. V gave up 4 bases and J gave up 2 bases, with 23 bases separating them. In germline, CDR1 is MDHEN, CDR2 SYDVKM. The CDR3 reads CASSSDGSGVLINTEAFF. DNA of the CDR3: TGTGCCAGCAGTTCCGATGGGTCAGGGGTTTTAATAAACACTGAAGCTTTCTTT.

As for this clone: A read error may account for a junction end that differs from germline. CDR3 loop: CAGSRTYSGSSYNEQFF. The CDR3 nucleotides read TGCGCCGGCAGTCGAACCTATAGCGGAAGCTCCTACAATGAGCAGTTCTTC. J is TRBJ2-1 and V is TRBV5-1; TRBD2 might be the D (6 bases). The CDR3 is 17 residues long. Germline CDR1 is SGHRS and CDR2 is YFSETQ.

The rearrangement joins TRBV5-4 to TRBJ2-2; either TRBD1 or TRBD2 may fit D (5 bases each). CDR3 size: 15 residues. Germline assignment: CDR1 SGHNT and CDR2 YYREEE (reference sequence). Trimming removed 0 bases from V and 4 bases from J, with 10 bases in between. The CDR3 sequence: CASSLADGTTGELFF. The CDR3 DNA sequence: TGTGCCAGCAGCTTGGCGGACGGGACCACCGGGGAGCTGTTTTTT.

A remark on this clone: Distinct nucleotide sequences in the sample also encode this CDR3. This chain joins TRBV29-1 and TRBJ2-2; D is unclear. Germline loops: CDR1 SQVTM, CDR2 ANQGSEA. The CDR3 length is 12 residues. V gave up 4 bases and J gave up 3 bases, with 6 bases separating them. The CDR3 reads CSVVWDTGELFF. The CDR3 coding sequence is TGCAGCGTTGTTTGGGACACCGGGGAGCTGTTTTTT.

V and J are TRBV9 and TRBJ2-2; a possible D gene is TRBD1 (5 bases). The CDR3 totals 14 residues. Trimming left V 0 bases short and J 3 bases short, with 6 bases between. CDR1 and CDR2 (germline): SGDLS, YYNGEE. DNA for the CDR3: TGTGCCAGCAGCGTAGAAGGGGACACCGGGGAGCTGTTTTTT. As protein: CASSVEGDTGELFF.

The gene calls are TRBV7-9 and TRBJ2-1; D gene unclear. The CDR3 is made up of 13 amino acids. CDR1 and CDR2 from the germline V gene are SEHNR and FQNEAQ (reference sequence). V lost 2 bases and J 3 bases, leaving 5 bases between the germline ends. The CDR3 spells CASSLMVYNEQFF. For the CDR3, the DNA is TGTGCCAGCAGCTTAATGGTCTACAATGAGCAGTTCTTC.

The chain is built from TRBV4-1 and TRBJ2-1, with 7 positions matching TRBD2. V trimming: 0 bases; J trimming: 2 bases; junction bases outside the gene matches: 10. The CDR3 has 18 residues. Germline V gene sequence: CDR1 MGHRA, CDR2 YSYEKL. DNA for the CDR3: TGCGCCAGCAGCCAAGATCTCTGGGGCGGGAGAACCTACAATGAGCAGTTCTTC. Encoded protein: CASSQDLWGGRTYNEQFF.

The V gene is TRBV7-6, the J gene TRBJ1-1, with 8 bases matching TRBD1. This CDR3 region has 16 residues. V lost 1 base and J lost 0; bases outside the gene matches: 4. Germline V gene lookup returns CDR1 SGHVS and CDR2 FNYEAQ. The CDR3 nucleotides are TGTGCCAGCAGCTTAGTAGGGGGACAGGTGAACACTGAAGCTTTCTTT. Amino acids: CASSLVGGQVNTEAFF.

The chain employs TRBV6-1 and TRBJ2-6; no firm D call. Between the trimmed V and J ends, which lost 1 base and 9 bases, there was a span of 13 bases. The CDR3 consists of 15 residues. Germline V CDR1 and CDR2: MNHNS, SASEGT. The CDR3 DNA sequence: TGTGCCAGCAGTGAAGATGGTTCTTCCAGCAACGTCCTGACTTTC. Translation: CASSEDGSSSNVLTF.

The chain joins TRBV7-2 to TRBJ2-7; no clear D gene. V dropped 11 bases and J dropped 3 bases, with 11 bases sitting between them. Germline V gives CDR1 SGHTA, CDR2 FQGNSA. The CDR3 length is 11 residues. The CDR3 DNA follows: TGTGCCTCCGCGGTGGACTACGAGCAGTACTTC. It yields the protein CASAVDYEQYF.

The chain has TRBV13 and TRBJ2-1; 9 nucleotides align to TRBD1. Trimming took 5 bases from V and 4 from J; bases not matched to a gene: 9. CDR3 size: 16 residues. Per the germline V gene, CDR1 is PRHDT and CDR2 is FYEKMQ (reference sequence). The CDR3 is CASSPTGTGPYNEQFF. For the CDR3, the DNA is TGTGCCAGCAGCCCAACCGGGACAGGGCCTTACAATGAGCAGTTCTTC.

This clone was recorded once. The chain combines TRBV4-1 with TRBJ2-5, with TRBD2 identical over 13 bases. Trimming at V came to 4 bases and at J to 5 bases, leaving 7 bases not matched to a gene. This CDR3 region has 16 residues. Germline V gene data show CDR1 as MGHRA and CDR2 as YSYEKL. CDR3 sequence reads: CASSPGGLAGWETQYF. CDR3 bases: TGCGCCAGCAGCCCCGGGGGACTAGCGGGATGGGAGACCCAGTACTTC.

This chain joins TRBV19 and TRBJ2-1, with TRBD2 as a possible D gene (6 bases). V shed 1 base and J shed 4 bases, with 8 bases lying between them. The CDR3 is made up of 14 amino acids. Germline loops: CDR1 LNHDA, CDR2 SQIVND (reference sequence). The CDR3 region is CASSIGAGYNEQFF. In nucleotides, the CDR3 is TGTGCCAGTAGTATAGGGGCGGGGTACAATGAGCAGTTCTTC.

The V call is TRBV7-9, the J call TRBJ2-5; TRBD1 might be the D (5 bases). With 4 bases removed from V and 1 base from J, the gap between germline ends came to 10 bases. This CDR3 has 14 residues. Germline V gene data show CDR1 as SEHNR and CDR2 as FQNEAQ (reference sequence). As DNA, the CDR3 is TGTGCCAGCAGCTCGAAGACAGTCCAAGAGACCCAGTACTTC. Translation gives CASSSKTVQETQYF.

This chain uses TRBV19 with TRBJ2-1; weak D call: TRBD2 (5 bases). Trimming removed 5 bases from V and 9 bases from J, with 11 bases in between. Germline loops: CDR1 LNHDA, CDR2 SQIVND (reference sequence). The CDR3 extends over 12 amino acids. This CDR3 is CASSAGLTEQFF. As DNA, the CDR3 is TGTGCCAGTAGTGCCGGACTGACTGAGCAGTTCTTC.